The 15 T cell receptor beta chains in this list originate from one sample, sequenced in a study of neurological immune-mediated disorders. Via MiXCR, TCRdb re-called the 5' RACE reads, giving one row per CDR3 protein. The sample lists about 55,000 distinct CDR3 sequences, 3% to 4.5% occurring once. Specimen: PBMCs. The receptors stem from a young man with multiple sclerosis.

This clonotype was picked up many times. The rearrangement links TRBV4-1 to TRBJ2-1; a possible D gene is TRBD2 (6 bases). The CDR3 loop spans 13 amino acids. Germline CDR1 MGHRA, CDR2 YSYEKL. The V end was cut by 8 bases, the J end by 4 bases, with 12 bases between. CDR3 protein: CASRETSYNEQFF. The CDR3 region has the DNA TGCGCCAGCCGGGAGACATCTTACAATGAGCAGTTCTTC.

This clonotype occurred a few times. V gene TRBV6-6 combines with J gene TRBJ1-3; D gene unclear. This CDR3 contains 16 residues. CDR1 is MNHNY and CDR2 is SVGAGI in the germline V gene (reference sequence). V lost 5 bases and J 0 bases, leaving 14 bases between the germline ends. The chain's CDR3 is CASSTLDPNSGNTIYF. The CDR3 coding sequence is TGTGCCAGCAGTACTCTGGACCCCAACTCTGGAAACACCATATATTTT.

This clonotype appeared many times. The CDR3 protein is CASSLGPDGNSPLHF. Here the CDR3 DNA reads TGTGCCAGCAGCTTGGGCCCGGATGGGAATTCACCCCTCCACTTT. The chain couples TRBV5-6 to TRBJ1-6; no reliable D call. Trimming took off 0 bases at V and 7 bases at J, with 11 bases between the two ends. This CDR3 is 15 amino acids long. In germline, CDR1 is SGHDT, CDR2 YYEEEE.

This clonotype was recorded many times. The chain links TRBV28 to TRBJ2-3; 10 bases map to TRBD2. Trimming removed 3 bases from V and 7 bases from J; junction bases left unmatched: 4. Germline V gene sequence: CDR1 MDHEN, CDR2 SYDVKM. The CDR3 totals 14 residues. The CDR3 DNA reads TGTGCCAGCAGTTTCTCTAGCGGGAGTAATACGCAGTATTTT. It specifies CASSFSSGSNTQYF.

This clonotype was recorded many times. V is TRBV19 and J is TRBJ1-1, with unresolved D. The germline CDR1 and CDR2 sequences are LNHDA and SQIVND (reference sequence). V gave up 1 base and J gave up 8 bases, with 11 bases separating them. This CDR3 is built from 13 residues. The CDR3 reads CASSIAHGREAFF. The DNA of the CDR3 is TGTGCCAGTAGTATAGCCCACGGCAGGGAAGCTTTCTTT.

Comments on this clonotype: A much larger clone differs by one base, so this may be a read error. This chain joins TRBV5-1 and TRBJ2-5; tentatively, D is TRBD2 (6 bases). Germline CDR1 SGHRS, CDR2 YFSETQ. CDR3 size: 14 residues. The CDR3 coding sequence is TGCGCCAGCAGCCAAGGGACTGCCAAAGAGACCCGGTACTTC. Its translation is CASSQGTAKETRYF.

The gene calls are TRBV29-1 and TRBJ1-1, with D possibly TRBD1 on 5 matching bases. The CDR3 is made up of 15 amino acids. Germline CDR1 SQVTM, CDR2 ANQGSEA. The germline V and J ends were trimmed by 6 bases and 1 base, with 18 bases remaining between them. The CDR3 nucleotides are TGCAGCGTCCCCCCCCCGGGGGGGTCGAACACTGAAGCTTTCTTT. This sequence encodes CSVPPPGGSNTEAFF.

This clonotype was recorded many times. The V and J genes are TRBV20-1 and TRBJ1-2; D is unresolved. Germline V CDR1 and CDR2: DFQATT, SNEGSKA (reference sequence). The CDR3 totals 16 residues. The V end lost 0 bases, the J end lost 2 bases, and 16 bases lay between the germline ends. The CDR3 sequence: CSARDLSGGSNYGYTF. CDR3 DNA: TGCAGTGCTAGAGACCTCTCCGGCGGATCGAACTATGGCTACACCTTC.

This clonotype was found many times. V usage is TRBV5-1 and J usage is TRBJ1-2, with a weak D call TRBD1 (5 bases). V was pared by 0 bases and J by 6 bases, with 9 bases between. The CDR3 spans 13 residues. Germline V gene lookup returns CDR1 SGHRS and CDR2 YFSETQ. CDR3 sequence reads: CASSLAGPDGYTF. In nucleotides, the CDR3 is TGCGCCAGCAGCTTGGCAGGGCCTGATGGCTACACCTTC.

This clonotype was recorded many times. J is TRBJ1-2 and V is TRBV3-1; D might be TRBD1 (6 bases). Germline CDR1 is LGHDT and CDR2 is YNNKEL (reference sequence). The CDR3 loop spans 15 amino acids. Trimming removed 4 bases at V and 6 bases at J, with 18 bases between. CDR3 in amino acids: CASSRPSGVNDGYTF. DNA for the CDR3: TGTGCCAGCAGCCGGCCCTCAGGGGTCAACGATGGCTACACCTTC.

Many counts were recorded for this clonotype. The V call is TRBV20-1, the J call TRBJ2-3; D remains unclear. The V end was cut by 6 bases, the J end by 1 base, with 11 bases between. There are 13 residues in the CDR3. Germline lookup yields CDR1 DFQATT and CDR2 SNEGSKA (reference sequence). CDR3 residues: CSAGFGRTDTQYF. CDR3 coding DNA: TGCAGTGCCGGTTTCGGACGCACAGATACGCAGTATTTT.

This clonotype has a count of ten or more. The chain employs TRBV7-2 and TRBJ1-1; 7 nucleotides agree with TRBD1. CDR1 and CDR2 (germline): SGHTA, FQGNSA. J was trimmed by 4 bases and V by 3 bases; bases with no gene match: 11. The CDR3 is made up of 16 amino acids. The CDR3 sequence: CASSFRAQGSGTEAFF. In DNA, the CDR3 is TGTGCCAGCAGCTTTCGGGCACAGGGGAGTGGCACTGAAGCTTTCTTT.

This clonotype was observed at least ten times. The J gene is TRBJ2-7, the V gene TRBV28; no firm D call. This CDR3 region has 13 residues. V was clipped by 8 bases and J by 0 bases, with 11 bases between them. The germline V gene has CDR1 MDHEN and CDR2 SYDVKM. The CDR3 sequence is CASRAGYSYEQYF. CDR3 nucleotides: TGTGCCAGCCGGGCAGGCTACTCCTACGAGCAGTACTTC.

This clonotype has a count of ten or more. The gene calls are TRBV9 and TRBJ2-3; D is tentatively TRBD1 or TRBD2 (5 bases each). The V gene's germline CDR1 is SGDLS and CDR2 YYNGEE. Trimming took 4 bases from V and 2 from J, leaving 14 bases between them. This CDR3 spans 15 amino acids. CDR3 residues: CASSPRGSATDTQYF. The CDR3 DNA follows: TGTGCCAGCAGCCCCCGGGGCTCCGCCACAGATACGCAGTATTTT.

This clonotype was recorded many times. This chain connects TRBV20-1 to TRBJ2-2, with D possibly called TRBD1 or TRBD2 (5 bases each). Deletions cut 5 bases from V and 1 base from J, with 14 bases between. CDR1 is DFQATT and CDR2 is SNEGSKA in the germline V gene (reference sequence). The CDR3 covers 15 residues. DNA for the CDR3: TGCAGTGCTCGGCCCTGGGGGAAGAACACCGGGGAGCTGTTTTTT. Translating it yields CSARPWGKNTGELFF.